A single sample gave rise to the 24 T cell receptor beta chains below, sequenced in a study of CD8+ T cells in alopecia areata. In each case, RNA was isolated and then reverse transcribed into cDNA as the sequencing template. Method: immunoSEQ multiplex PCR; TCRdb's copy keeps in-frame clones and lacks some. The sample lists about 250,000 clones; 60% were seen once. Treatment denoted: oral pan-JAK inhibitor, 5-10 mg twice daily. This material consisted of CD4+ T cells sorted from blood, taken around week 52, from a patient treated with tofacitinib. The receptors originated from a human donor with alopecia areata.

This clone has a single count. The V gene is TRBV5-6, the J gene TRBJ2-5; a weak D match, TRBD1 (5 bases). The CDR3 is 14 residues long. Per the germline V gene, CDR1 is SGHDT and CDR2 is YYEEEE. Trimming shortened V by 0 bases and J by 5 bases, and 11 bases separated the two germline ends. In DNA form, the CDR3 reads TGTGCCAGCAGCTTGGGACAGCTGATGGAGACCCAGTACTTC. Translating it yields CASSLGQLMETQYF.

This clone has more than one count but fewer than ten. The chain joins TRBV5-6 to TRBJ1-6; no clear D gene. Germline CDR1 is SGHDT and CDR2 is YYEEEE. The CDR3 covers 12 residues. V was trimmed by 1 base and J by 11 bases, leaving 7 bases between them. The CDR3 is CASSLFGAPLHF. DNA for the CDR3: TGTGCCAGCAGCTTGTTCGGGGCACCCCTCCACTTT.

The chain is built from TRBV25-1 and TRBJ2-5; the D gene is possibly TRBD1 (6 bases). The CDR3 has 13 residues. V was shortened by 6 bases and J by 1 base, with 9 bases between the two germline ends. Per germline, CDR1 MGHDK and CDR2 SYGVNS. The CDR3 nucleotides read TGTGCCAGCAGGGGGGCGATCCAAGAGACCCAGTACTTC. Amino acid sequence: CASRGAIQETQYF.

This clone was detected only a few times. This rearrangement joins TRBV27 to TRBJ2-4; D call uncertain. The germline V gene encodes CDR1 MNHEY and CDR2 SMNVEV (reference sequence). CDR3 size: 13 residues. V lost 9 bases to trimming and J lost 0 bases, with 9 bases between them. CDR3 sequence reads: CASSDQAKNIQYF. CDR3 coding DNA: TGTGCCAGTAGTGATCAAGCCAAAAACATTCAGTACTTC.

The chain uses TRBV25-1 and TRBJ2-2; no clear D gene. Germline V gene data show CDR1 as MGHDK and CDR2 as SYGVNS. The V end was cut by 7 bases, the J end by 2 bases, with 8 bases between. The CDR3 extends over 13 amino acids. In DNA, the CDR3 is TGTGCCAGCATCGGGCACAACACCGGGGAGCTGTTTTTT. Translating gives CASIGHNTGELFF.

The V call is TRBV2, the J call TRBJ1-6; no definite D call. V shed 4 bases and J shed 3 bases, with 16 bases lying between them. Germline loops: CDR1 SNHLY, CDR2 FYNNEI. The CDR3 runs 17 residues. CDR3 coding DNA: TGTGCCAGCAGTGTGACCGTCCCATCCCTCTATAATTCACCCCTCCACTTT. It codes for CASSVTVPSLYNSPLHF.

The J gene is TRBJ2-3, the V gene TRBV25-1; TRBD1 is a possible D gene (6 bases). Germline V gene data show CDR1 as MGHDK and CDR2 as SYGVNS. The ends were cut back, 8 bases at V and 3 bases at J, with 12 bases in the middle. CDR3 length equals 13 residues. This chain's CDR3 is CASGKTGTDTQYF. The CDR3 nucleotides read TGTGCCAGCGGGAAGACAGGTACAGATACGCAGTATTTT.

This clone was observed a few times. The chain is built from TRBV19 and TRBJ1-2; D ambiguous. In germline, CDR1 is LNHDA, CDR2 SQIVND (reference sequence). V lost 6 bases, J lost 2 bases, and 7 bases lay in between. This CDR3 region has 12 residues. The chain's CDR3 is CASSSFNYGYTF. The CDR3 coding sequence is TGTGCCAGTAGCAGCTTCAACTATGGCTACACCTTC.

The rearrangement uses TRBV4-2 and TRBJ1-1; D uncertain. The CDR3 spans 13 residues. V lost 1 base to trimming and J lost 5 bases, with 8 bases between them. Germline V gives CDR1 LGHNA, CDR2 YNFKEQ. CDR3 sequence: CASSQALRTEAFF. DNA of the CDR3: TGTGCCAGCAGCCAAGCCCTAAGGACTGAAGCTTTCTTT.

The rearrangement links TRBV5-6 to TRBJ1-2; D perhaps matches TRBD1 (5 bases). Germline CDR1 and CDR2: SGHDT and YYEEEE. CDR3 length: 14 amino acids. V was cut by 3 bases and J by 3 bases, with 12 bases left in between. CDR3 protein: CASSWTGDHYGYTF. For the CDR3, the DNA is TGTGCCAGCAGCTGGACGGGGGACCACTATGGCTACACCTTC.

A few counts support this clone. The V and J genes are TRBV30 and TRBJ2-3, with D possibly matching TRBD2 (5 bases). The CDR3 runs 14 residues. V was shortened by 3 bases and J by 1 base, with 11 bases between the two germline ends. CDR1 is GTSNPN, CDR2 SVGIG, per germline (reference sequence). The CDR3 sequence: CAWRTIGGTDTQYF. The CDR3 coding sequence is TGTGCCTGGAGGACTATTGGGGGCACAGATACGCAGTATTTT. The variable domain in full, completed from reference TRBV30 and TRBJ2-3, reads SQTIHQWPATLVQPVGSPLSLECTVEGTSNPNLYWYRQAAGRGLQLLFYSVGIGQISSEVPQNLSASRPQDRQFILSSKKLLLSDSGFYLCAWRTIGGTDTQYFGPGTRLTVL.

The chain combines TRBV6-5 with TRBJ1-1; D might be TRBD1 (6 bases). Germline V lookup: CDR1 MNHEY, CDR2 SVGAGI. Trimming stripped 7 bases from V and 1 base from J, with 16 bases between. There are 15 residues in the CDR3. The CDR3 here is CASNHRTAPNTEAFF. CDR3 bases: TGTGCCAGCAATCACCGGACAGCCCCGAACACTGAAGCTTTCTTT.

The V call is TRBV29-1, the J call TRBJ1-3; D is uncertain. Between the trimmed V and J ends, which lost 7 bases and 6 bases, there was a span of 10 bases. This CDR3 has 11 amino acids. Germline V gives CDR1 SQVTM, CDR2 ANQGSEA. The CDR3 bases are TGCAGCGCCGCTAGGCCAAACACCATATATTTT. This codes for CSAARPNTIYF.

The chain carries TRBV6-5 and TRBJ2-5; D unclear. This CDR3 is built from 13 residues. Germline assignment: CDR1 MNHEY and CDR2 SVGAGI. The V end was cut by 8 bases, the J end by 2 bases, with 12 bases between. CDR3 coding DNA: TGTGCCAGCCGATTATTGACACAAGAGACCCAGTACTTC. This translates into CASRLLTQETQYF.

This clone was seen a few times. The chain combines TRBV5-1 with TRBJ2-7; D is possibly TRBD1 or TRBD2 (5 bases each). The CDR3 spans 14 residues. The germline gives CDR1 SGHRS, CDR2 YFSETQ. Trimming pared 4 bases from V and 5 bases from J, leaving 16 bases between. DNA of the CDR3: TGCGCCAGCAGCCCCGGGACGAACATGGACGAGCAGTACTTC. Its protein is CASSPGTNMDEQYF.

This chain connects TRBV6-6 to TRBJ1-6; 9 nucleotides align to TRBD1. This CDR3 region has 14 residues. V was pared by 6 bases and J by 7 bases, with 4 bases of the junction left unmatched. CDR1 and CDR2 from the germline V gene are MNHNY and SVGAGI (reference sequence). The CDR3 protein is CASRGTGSNSPLHF. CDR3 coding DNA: TGTGCCAGCAGAGGGACAGGGTCCAATTCACCCCTCCACTTT.

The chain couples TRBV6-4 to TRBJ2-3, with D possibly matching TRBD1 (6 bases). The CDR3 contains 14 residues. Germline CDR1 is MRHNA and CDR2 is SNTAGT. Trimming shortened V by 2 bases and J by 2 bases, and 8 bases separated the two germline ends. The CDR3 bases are TGTGCCAGCAGTGACGCAGGGGTCACAGATACGCAGTATTTT. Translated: CASSDAGVTDTQYF.

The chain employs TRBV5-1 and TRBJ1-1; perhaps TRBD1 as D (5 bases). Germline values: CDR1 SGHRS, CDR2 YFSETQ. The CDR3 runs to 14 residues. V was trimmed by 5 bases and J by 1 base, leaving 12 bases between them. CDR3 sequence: CASRTSGQNTEAFF. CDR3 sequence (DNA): TGCGCCAGCAGAACCTCTGGACAGAACACTGAAGCTTTCTTT.

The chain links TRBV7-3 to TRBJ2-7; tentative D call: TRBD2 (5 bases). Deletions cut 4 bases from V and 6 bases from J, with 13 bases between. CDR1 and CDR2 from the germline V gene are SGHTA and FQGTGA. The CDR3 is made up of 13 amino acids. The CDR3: CASSSAGLGEQYF. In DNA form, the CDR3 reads TGTGCCAGCAGCTCCGCCGGACTTGGCGAGCAGTACTTC.

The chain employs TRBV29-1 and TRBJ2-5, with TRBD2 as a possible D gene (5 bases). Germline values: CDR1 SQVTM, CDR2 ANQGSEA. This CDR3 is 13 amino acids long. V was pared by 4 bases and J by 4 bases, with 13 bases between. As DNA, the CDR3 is TGCAGCGTTGTTGTAGGGAGTGGAGAGACCCAGTACTTC. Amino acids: CSVVVGSGETQYF.

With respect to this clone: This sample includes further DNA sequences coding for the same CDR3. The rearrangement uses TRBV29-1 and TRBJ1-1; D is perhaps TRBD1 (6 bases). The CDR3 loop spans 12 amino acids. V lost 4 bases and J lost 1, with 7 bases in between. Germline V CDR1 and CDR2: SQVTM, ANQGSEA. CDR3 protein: CSVGRGNTEAFF. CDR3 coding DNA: TGCAGCGTTGGCAGGGGGAACACTGAAGCTTTCTTT.

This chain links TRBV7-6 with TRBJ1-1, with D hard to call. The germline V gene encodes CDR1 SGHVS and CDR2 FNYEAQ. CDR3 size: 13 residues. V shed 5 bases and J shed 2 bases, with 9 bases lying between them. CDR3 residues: CASSITRNTEAFF. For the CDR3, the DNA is TGTGCCAGCAGCATAACAAGAAACACTGAAGCTTTCTTT.

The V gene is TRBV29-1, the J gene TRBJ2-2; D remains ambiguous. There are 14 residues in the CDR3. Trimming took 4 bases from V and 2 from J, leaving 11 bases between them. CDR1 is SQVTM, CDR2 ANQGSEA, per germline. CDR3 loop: CSVVRQVNTGELFF. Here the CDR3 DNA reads TGCAGCGTTGTTAGGCAGGTTAACACCGGGGAGCTGTTTTTT.

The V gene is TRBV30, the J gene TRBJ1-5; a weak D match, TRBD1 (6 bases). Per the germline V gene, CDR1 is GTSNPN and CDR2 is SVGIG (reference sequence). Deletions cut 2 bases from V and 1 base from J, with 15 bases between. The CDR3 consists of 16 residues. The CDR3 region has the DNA TGTGCCTGGAGTAATGGAGGGGGGGGAAGCAATCAGCCCCAGCATTTT. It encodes CAWSNGGGGSNQPQHF.